The present entry profiles one T cell receptor beta chain with its context. The sample comes from a study of regulatory T cells in long-lasting Graves disease. Looking at the study overall: Antithyroid drug exposure in newly diagnosed Graves' patients had lasted under 3 months.

This CDR3 is 15 amino acids long. Germline V lookup: CDR1 SGHTA, CDR2 FQGNSA. The germline V and J ends were trimmed by 6 bases and 6 bases, with 18 bases remaining between them. Combining iRepertoire HTBI primers with Arm-PCR of CDR3 regions, the authors built TCR beta libraries. A single record per CDR3 protein comes from TCRdb applying MiXCR to the multiplex PCR reads. The data hold around 480,000 distinct CDR3 sequences, with 15% to 20% observed a single time. Time point indicated: newly diagnosed GD, antithyroid drugs for less than 3 months. With RNA extracted from PBMCs as input, the TCR library was made. Graves' disease diagnoses followed American Thyroid Association guidelines. This same sample was also taken into another study, of T cells in Graves' hyperthyroidism and ophthalmopathy. Per that study: An initial round of RT-PCR targeting the TCR CDR3 relied on the HTBI primer set. Blood held most thyroid clonotypes expanded above 0.001 frequency.

This chain links TRBV7-2 with TRBJ2-1; D call uncertain. This clonotype originated in a man between 40 and 49 years old with Graves disease. The input for sequencing was peripheral blood mononuclear cells (PBMCs), taken at new diagnosis, from a patient treated with antithyroid drugs. Written as DNA, the CDR3 is TGTGCCAGCAGTTCGGCGGCACAGTGGGGCAATGAGCAGTTCTTC. Its protein is CASSSAAQWGNEQFF. The complete variable domain, with remaining parts taken from reference TRBV7-2 and TRBJ2-1, reads GAGVSQSPSNKVTEKGKDVELRCDPISGHTALYWYRQSLGQGLEFLIYFQGNSAPDKSGLPSDRFSAERTGGSVSTLTIQRTQQEDSAVYLCASSSAAQWGNEQFFGPGTRLTVL.